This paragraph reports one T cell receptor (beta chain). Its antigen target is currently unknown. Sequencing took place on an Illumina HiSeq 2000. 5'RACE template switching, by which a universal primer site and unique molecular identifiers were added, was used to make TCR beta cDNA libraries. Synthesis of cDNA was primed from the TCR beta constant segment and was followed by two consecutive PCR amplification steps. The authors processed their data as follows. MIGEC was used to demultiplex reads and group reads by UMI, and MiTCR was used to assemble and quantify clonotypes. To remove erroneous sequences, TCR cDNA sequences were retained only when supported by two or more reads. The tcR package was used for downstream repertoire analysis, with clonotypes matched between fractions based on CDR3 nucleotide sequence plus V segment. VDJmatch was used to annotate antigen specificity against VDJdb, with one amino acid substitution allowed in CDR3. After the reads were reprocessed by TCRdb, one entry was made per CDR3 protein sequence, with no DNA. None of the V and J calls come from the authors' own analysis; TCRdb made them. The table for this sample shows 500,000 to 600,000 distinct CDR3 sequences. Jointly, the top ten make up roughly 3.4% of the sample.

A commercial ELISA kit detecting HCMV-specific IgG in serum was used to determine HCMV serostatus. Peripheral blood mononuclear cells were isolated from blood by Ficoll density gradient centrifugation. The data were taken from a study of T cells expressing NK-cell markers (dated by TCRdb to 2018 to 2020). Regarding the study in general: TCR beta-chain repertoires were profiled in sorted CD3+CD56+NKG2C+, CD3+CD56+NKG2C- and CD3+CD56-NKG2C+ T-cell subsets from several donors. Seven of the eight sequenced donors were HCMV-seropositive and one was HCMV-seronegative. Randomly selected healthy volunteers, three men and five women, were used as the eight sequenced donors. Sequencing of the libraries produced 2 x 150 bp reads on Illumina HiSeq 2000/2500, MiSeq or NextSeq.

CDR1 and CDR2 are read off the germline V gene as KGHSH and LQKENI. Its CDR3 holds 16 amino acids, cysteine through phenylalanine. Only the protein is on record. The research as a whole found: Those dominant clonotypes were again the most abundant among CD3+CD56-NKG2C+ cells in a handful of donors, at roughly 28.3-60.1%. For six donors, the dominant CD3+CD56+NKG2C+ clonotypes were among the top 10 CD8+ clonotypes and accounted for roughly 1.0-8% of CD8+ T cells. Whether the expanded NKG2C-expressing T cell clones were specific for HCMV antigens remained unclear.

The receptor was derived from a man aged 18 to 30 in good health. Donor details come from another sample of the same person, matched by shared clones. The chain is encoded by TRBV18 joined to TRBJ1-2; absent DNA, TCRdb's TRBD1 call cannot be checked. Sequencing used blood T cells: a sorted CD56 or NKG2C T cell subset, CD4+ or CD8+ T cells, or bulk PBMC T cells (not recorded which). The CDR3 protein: CASSPKDRQGFYGYTF.